The rows below give T cell receptor beta chains drawn from one sample of a study of blood T cell repertoires in COVID-19. The repertoire was sequenced with immunoSEQ multiplex PCR; TCRdb's copy has only in-frame clones and lacks some. The profile shows 120,000 to 150,000 clones, approximately 88% of them singletons. The sequenced material came from peripheral blood. Receptors originate from a man aged 60 to 69 with active or convalescent COVID-19. CDR3s include the opening cysteine and the closing phenylalanine or tryptophan. The D gene is left open where the match is weak. Size tells how often a clone was seen (once, few, many) or the class of an expanded clone, and some rows leave it out.

-	-	TRBV2	TRBJ2-2	CASSETTNTGELFF	TGTGCCAGCAGCGAGACTACTAACACCGGGGAGCTGTTTTTT
-	-	TRBV19	TRBJ1-5	CASSIGGVSNQPQHF	TGTGCCAGTAGTATTGGGGGGGTTAGCAATCAGCCCCAGCATTTT
-	-	TRBV6-5	TRBJ1-1	CASILGNQGWTEAFF	TGTGCCAGCATTCTCGGTAATCAGGGATGGACTGAAGCTTTCTTT
TRBD1	once	TRBV11-3	TRBJ2-7	CASSSGQGASYEQYF	TGTGCCAGCAGCTCAGGACAGGGGGCATCCTACGAGCAGTACTTC
-	-	TRBV28	TRBJ1-5	CASEDTNSNQPQHF	TGTGCCAGCGAGGACACTAATAGCAATCAGCCCCAGCATTTT
TRBD1	-	TRBV6-5	TRBJ2-5	CASDRGKGETQYF	TGTGCCAGTGACAGGGGGAAGGGAGAGACCCAGTACTTC
-	once	TRBV18	TRBJ1-1	CASSPVRGAEAFF	TGTGCCAGCTCACCGGTCAGGGGCGCTGAAGCTTTCTTT
TRBD1	-	TRBV3-1/TRBV3-2	TRBJ2-1	CASSQDGQGYNEQFF	TGTGCCAGCAGCCAAGACGGACAGGGCTACAATGAGCAGTTCTTC
-	-	TRBV27	TRBJ2-7	CASRGGNEQYF	TGTGCCAGCAGGGGAGGCAACGAGCAGTACTTC
-	-	TRBV7-2	TRBJ2-3	CASSLGLARLSTDTQYF	TGTGCCAGCAGCTTAGGGCTAGCGAGACTTAGCACAGATACGCAGTATTTT
-	few	TRBV3-1/TRBV3-2	TRBJ1-5	CASSLGGTNQPQHF	TGTGCCAGCAGCCTGGGGGGGACGAATCAGCCCCAGCATTTT
TRBD1	-	TRBV28	TRBJ1-3	CASSRDRVGNTIYF	TGTGCCAGCAGTCGGGACAGGGTCGGAAACACCATATATTTT
TRBD1	-	TRBV9	TRBJ1-5	CASSVGGDRVRPQHF	TGTGCCAGCAGCGTAGGTGGGGACAGGGTCAGGCCCCAGCATTTT
-	-	TRBV6-6	TRBJ2-7	CASSNREIRSYEQYF	TGTGCCAGCAGTAACAGGGAAATTCGCTCCTACGAGCAGTACTTC
TRBD1	-	TRBV5-6	TRBJ1-2	CASSSPLTGRLVTGYTF	TGTGCCAGCAGCTCGCCTTTGACAGGGAGGTTGGTAACGGGCTACACCTTC
TRBD1	-	TRBV5-1	TRBJ2-3	CASSNGDSNTDTQYF	TGCGCCAGCAGCAATGGGGACAGTAACACAGATACGCAGTATTTT
-	once	TRBV11-1	TRBJ2-2	CASSRPGTGELFF	TGTGCCAGCAGCCGCCCGGGGACCGGGGAGCTGTTTTTT
TRBD2	-	TRBV30	TRBJ2-5	CAWSIPGGGFETQYF	TGTGCCTGGAGTATCCCCGGGGGGGGGTTTGAGACCCAGTACTTC
-	-	TRBV12-1	TRBJ2-7	CARGTASYEQYF	TGTGCCAGGGGGACAGCCTCCTACGAGCAGTACTTC
TRBD2	-	TRBV5-6	TRBJ2-3	CASSYIAGGPDTQYF	TGTGCCAGCAGCTACATAGCGGGAGGCCCAGATACGCAGTATTTT
-	few	TRBV12-3/TRBV12-4	TRBJ1-2	CASSRTGLYGYTF	TGTGCCAGCAGCCGGACTGGACTTTATGGCTACACCTTC
-	few	TRBV11-2	TRBJ2-1	CASSFVNEQFF	TGTGCCAGCAGCTTCGTCAATGAGCAGTTCTTC
-	-	TRBV18	TRBJ2-2	CASSPYFGMNTGELFF	TGTGCCAGCTCACCATATTTCGGGATGAACACCGGGGAGCTGTTTTTT
-	-	TRBV6-6	TRBJ1-1	CASRTHPTQSNTEAFF	TGTGCCAGCAGGACCCACCCGACACAATCGAACACTGAAGCTTTCTTT
TRBD2	-	TRBV5-6	TRBJ2-3	CASSPRLAGALDTQYF	TGTGCCAGCAGCCCGCGTCTAGCGGGAGCGTTGGATACGCAGTATTTT
-	-	TRBV11-1	TRBJ2-6	CASSFGAGANVLTF	TGTGCCAGCAGCTTCGGAGCTGGGGCCAACGTCCTGACTTTC
-	-	TRBV6-5	TRBJ2-1	CASTITSYNEQFF	TGTGCCAGCACCATAACCAGCTACAATGAGCAGTTCTTC
-	-	TRBV7-9	TRBJ2-5	CASSQGGRPGGTQYF	TGTGCCAGCAGCCAGGGGGGCAGACCTGGGGGGACCCAGTACTTC
TRBD1	-	TRBV5-1	TRBJ2-7	CASSQKTGAYEQYF	TGCGCCAGCAGCCAGAAGACAGGGGCCTACGAGCAGTACTTC
TRBD1	-	TRBV18	TRBJ2-2	CASSPRQGINTGELFF	TGTGCCAGCTCACCACGACAGGGGATTAACACCGGGGAGCTGTTTTTT
TRBD2	once	TRBV12-5	TRBJ2-1	CASGLADPGLAGGAGSYNEQFF	TGTGCTAGTGGTTTGGCTGATCCGGGACTAGCGGGGGGAGCTGGTTCCTACAATGAGCAGTTCTTC
-	-	TRBV10-3	TRBJ1-1	CAISESAGEAFF	TGTGCCATCAGTGAGTCGGCAGGCGAAGCTTTCTTT
TRBD2	few	TRBV4-1	TRBJ2-3	CASSQDTSGRRDTQYF	TGCGCCAGCAGCCAAGACACTAGCGGGAGGAGAGATACGCAGTATTTT
TRBD1	few	TRBV28	TRBJ1-4	CASSSGGFEKLFF	TGTGCCAGCAGTTCAGGGGGGTTTGAAAAACTGTTTTTT
TRBD2	-	TRBV6-2/TRBV6-3	TRBJ2-7	CASSYPTRGGSWDEQYF	TGTGCCAGCAGTTACCCCACGAGGGGCGGGAGTTGGGACGAGCAGTACTTC
TRBD2	-	TRBV6-5	TRBJ2-7	CASTLAGARNEQYF	TGTGCCAGCACATTGGCGGGAGCTCGGAACGAGCAGTACTTC
-	-	TRBV2	TRBJ1-5	CASSAEGNQPQHF	TGTGCCAGCAGTGCTGAGGGTAATCAGCCCCAGCATTTT
-	-	TRBV24-1	TRBJ1-4	CATSAGEANEKLFF	TGTGCCACCAGTGCGGGGGAAGCTAATGAAAAACTGTTTTTT
TRBD2	-	TRBV19	TRBJ2-3	CASSIAGGPGTDTQYF	TGTGCCAGTAGTATCGCGGGAGGGCCTGGGACAGATACGCAGTATTTT
-	-	TRBV5-1	TRBJ1-6	CASSPGGETVNSPLHF	TGCGCCAGCAGCCCCGGGGGGGAGACAGTGAATTCACCCCTCCACTTT
-	-	TRBV7-2	TRBJ1-1	CASTLEVMNTEAFF	TGTGCCAGCACCCTAGAGGTTATGAACACTGAAGCTTTCTTT
TRBD2	-	TRBV18	TRBJ2-1	CASCWDYGNEQFF	TGTGCCAGCTGTTGGGACTACGGAAATGAGCAGTTCTTC
TRBD2	-	TRBV27	TRBJ2-5	CASRQGLAAQETQYF	TGTGCCAGCAGACAGGGACTAGCGGCTCAAGAGACCCAGTACTTC
-	-	TRBV19	TRBJ2-2	CASRLFPGELFF	TGTGCCAGTAGACTGTTTCCCGGGGAGCTGTTTTTT
-	-	TRBV12-3/TRBV12-4	TRBJ2-7	CASSFGSSYEQYF	TGTGCCAGCAGTTTCGGGAGCTCCTACGAGCAGTACTTC